Below are 16 T cell receptor beta chains sequenced from a single sample in a study of immunodeficiency. Method: immunoSEQ multiplex PCR; TCRdb's copy keeps in-frame clones and lacks some. This sample yields some 1,100 clones, of which around 90% are seen a single time; around 1.5% belongs to the top ten. The sample comprised CD8+ T cells from blood. The receptor source for this set is a female donor.

A single count supports this clone. The chain is built from TRBV5-5 and TRBJ1-5, with D perhaps matching TRBD1 (6 bases). The CDR3 has 15 amino acids. V lost 4 bases to trimming and J lost 1 base, with 12 bases between them. Germline assignment: CDR1 SGHKS and CDR2 YYEKEE (reference sequence). This CDR3 reads CASSLGQISNQPQHF. In nucleotides, the CDR3 is TGTGCCAGCAGCCTGGGACAAATAAGCAATCAGCCCCAGCATTTT.

This rearrangement joins TRBV4-1 to TRBJ2-3, with D hard to call. Trimming took off 0 bases at V and 0 bases at J, with 7 bases between the two ends. The CDR3 runs 15 residues. The germline V gene has CDR1 MGHRA and CDR2 YSYEKL. In DNA, the CDR3 is TGCGCCAGCAGCCAAGATCCGACTAGCACAGATACGCAGTATTTT. This gives the protein CASSQDPTSTDTQYF.

V and J are TRBV9 and TRBJ1-3; D is uncertain. This CDR3 spans 12 amino acids. Per the germline V gene, CDR1 is SGDLS and CDR2 is YYNGEE. The germline V and J ends were trimmed by 0 bases and 7 bases, with 5 bases remaining between them. The CDR3 region is CASSVDPNTIYF. Written as DNA, the CDR3 is TGTGCCAGCAGCGTAGACCCCAACACCATATATTTT. The complete variable domain, with remaining parts taken from reference TRBV9 and TRBJ1-3, reads DSGVTQTPKHLITATGQRVTLRCSPRSGDLSVYWYQQSLDQGLQFLIQYYNGEERAKGNILERFSAQQFPDLHSELNLSSLELGDSALYFCASSVDPNTIYFGEGSWLTVV.

J is TRBJ2-3 and V is TRBV9, with D possibly TRBD1 on 6 matching bases. Germline CDR1 is SGDLS and CDR2 is YYNGEE. V lost 4 bases and J lost 0, with 18 bases in between. The CDR3 contains 17 residues. CDR3 DNA: TGTGCCAGCAGCCCTAATGGACAGCTTCCTAGCACAGATACGCAGTATTTT. Its protein product is CASSPNGQLPSTDTQYF.

The J gene is TRBJ2-1, the V gene TRBV11-3; 9 bases fit TRBD2. The germline V gene has CDR1 SGHNT and CDR2 YENEEA. The V gene end was trimmed by 5 bases and the J gene end by 1 base; junction bases not matched to a gene: 12. This CDR3 spans 18 amino acids. The CDR3 reads CASSPRALAGESYNEQFF. The DNA of the CDR3 is TGTGCCAGCAGCCCCCGCGCGTTAGCGGGGGAATCCTACAATGAGCAGTTCTTC.

The genes are TRBV7-9 and TRBJ2-7; 8 bases are shared with TRBD2. Germline V gene lookup returns CDR1 SEHNR and CDR2 FQNEAQ (reference sequence). After removal of 4 bases from V and 6 bases from J, the junction contained 8 bases not matched to a gene. This CDR3 contains 14 residues. The CDR3 sequence is CASSSRTSFSEQYF. The DNA for the CDR3 is TGTGCCAGCAGCTCACGGACTAGCTTTTCCGAGCAGTACTTC.

V usage is TRBV19 and J usage is TRBJ1-3; 7 bases line up with TRBD1. The germline V gene encodes CDR1 LNHDA and CDR2 SQIVND (reference sequence). There are 15 residues in the CDR3. V lost 7 bases and J lost 1; bases outside the gene matches: 7. The CDR3 loop is CASKTGTLSGNTIYF. CDR3 coding DNA: TGTGCCAGTAAGACAGGGACATTGTCTGGAAACACCATATATTTT.

The chain carries TRBV25-1 and TRBJ2-3, with TRBD2 identical over 9 bases. Germline V gene data show CDR1 as MGHDK and CDR2 as SYGVNS. Unmatched junction bases numbered 3, after V lost 7 bases and J lost 4 bases. CDR3 length equals 13 residues. The DNA for the CDR3 is TGTGCCAGCACAGCGGGGGGAGCAGATACGCAGTATTTT. It specifies CASTAGGADTQYF.

The chain employs TRBV4-2 and TRBJ2-3; D gene ambiguous. CDR1 and CDR2 (germline): LGHNA, YNFKEQ. Trimming shortened V by 0 bases and J by 0 bases, and 7 bases separated the two germline ends. The CDR3 loop spans 15 amino acids. For the CDR3, the DNA is TGTGCCAGCAGCCAAGAGCAGATTAGCACAGATACGCAGTATTTT. This sequence encodes CASSQEQISTDTQYF.

The genes are TRBV19 and TRBJ1-5, with unresolved D. V gave up 1 base and J gave up 6 bases, with 10 bases separating them. CDR1 and CDR2 from the germline V gene are LNHDA and SQIVND (reference sequence). This CDR3 has 14 residues. CDR3 sequence reads: CASSIGGAIQPQHF. CDR3 sequence (DNA): TGTGCCAGTAGTATAGGAGGTGCCATTCAGCCCCAGCATTTT.

V usage is TRBV2 and J usage is TRBJ2-3; TRBD2 matches at 7 bases. The germline CDR1 and CDR2 sequences are SNHLY and FYNNEI. The CDR3 is 14 residues long. Unmatched junction bases numbered 5, after V lost 7 bases and J lost 1 base. Written as DNA, the CDR3 is TGTGCCAGCATTGGGGGGGACCGCACAGATACGCAGTATTTT. It specifies CASIGGDRTDTQYF.

This chain uses TRBV19 with TRBJ2-7; D not certain. This CDR3 contains 11 residues. Germline assignment: CDR1 LNHDA and CDR2 SQIVND (reference sequence). V was shortened by 6 bases and J by 3 bases, with 6 bases between the two germline ends. CDR3 sequence reads: CASSGFYEQYF. The CDR3, as DNA: TGTGCCAGTAGCGGATTCTACGAGCAGTACTTC.

The J gene is TRBJ1-5, the V gene TRBV19; D ambiguous. This CDR3 is 13 amino acids long. V was clipped by 5 bases and J by 7 bases, with 12 bases between them. Germline V gene data show CDR1 as LNHDA and CDR2 as SQIVND (reference sequence). CDR3 sequence (DNA): TGTGCCAGTAGTTGGCAGTCCGAGCAGCCCCAGCATTTT. As protein: CASSWQSEQPQHF.

V usage is TRBV24-1 and J usage is TRBJ2-4; TRBD1 aligns across 8 bases. Germline V gives CDR1 KGHDR, CDR2 SFDVKD. The junction had 5 bases not matched to a gene; V was cut back by 5 bases and J by 6 bases. This CDR3 contains 14 residues. CDR3 sequence reads: CATSGGTGGNIQYF. As DNA, the CDR3 is TGTGCCACCAGTGGAGGTACAGGGGGAAACATTCAGTACTTC.

This chain's CDR3 is CASSLAEKSAGANVLTF. In DNA form, the CDR3 reads TGTGCCAGCAGCTTAGCAGAGAAGAGCGCTGGGGCCAACGTCCTGACTTTC. The V and J genes are TRBV7-9 and TRBJ2-6, with unresolved D. Germline values: CDR1 SEHNR, CDR2 FQNEAQ (reference sequence). The V gene lost 0 bases and the J gene lost 2 bases, with 11 bases spanning the gap. This CDR3 has 17 amino acids.

This chain joins TRBV9 and TRBJ2-2; D is perhaps TRBD2 (5 bases). The germline V gene encodes CDR1 SGDLS and CDR2 YYNGEE. This CDR3 has 13 amino acids. V dropped 0 bases and J dropped 7 bases, with 7 bases sitting between them. The chain's CDR3 is CASSVGAGGELFF. CDR3 nucleotide sequence: TGTGCCAGCAGCGTAGGGGCGGGCGGGGAGCTGTTTTTT.